This TCR beta chain was observed in a study of tumor and adjacent non-tumor tissue in lung cancer. Looking at the study overall: Stage I to III disease affected over nine men and roughly 5 women aged roughly 30 to 76. Some 4.1 million productive TCRbeta reads were obtained per sample on average. Findings and caveats of the study: Tumor tissue had significantly higher TCR diversity than normal lung.

The template was RNA from unsorted bulk tissue. This non-tumor lung sample came from over 3 cm beyond the tumor edge. Between August and November 2014, newly diagnosed, chemotherapy-naive lung cancer patients underwent thoracic surgery in China. The CDR3 runs to 16 residues. The germline CDR1 and CDR2 sequences are MDHEN and SYDVKM. With 3 bases clipped from V and 6 bases from J, the junction kept 12 bases outside the gene matches. The library came from three nested PCR rounds adapted from ARM-PCR protocols. From the multiplex PCR reads, TCRdb called clonotypes with MiXCR, one entry per CDR3 protein. In the table there are some 47,000 distinct CDR3 sequences, approximately 60% of which are singletons. The table lists this clonotype with a count of one. What it recognizes is unknown. This could be a read error, since a much larger clone is one nucleotide away. Here the CDR3 omits its conserved ending phenylalanine or tryptophan, so a read error is the likely source.

The clonotype comes from a woman between 40 and 55 years old with non-small cell lung cancer. This chain uses TRBV28 with TRBJ2-7; TRBD1 agrees at 9 bases. Sequencing was performed on distant non-tumor lung tissue. The DNA of the CDR3 is TGTGCCAGCAGTTTCCTCACAGGGGGCGTTGTGTCCGAGCAGTACCTC. Its protein is CASSFLTGGVVSEQYL.